Presented here are 11 T cell receptor beta chains from one specimen sequenced in a study of T cells in Graves' hyperthyroidism and ophthalmopathy. Amplified regions were TCR beta CDR3 sequences from RNA transcripts. First-round RT-PCR of the TCR CDR3 relied on the HTBI primer set. From the multiplex PCR reads, TCRdb called clonotypes with MiXCR, one entry per CDR3 protein. Seen here are roughly 700,000 distinct CDR3 sequences, 12% to 15% observed once, and the top ten hold 10% to 13%. The sequenced sample consisted of blood. All receptors come from a woman aged 18-29 years with Graves' hyperthyroidism.

This clonotype was seen many times. The chain couples TRBV2 to TRBJ1-4; 9 bases match TRBD1. J gave up 7 bases and V 4 bases, and 4 bases lay outside the gene matches. There are 14 residues in the CDR3. Germline CDR1 is SNHLY and CDR2 is FYNNEI. The CDR3 is CASSGNRGREKLFF. The CDR3 DNA is TGTGCCAGCAGTGGGAACAGGGGGCGTGAAAAACTGTTTTTT. Looking up the rest from reference TRBV2 and TRBJ1-4 gives the full variable domain: EPEVTQTPSHQVTQMGQEVILRCVPISNHLYFYWYRQILGQKVEFLVSFYNNEISEKSEIFDDQFSVERPDGSNFTLKIRSTKLEDSAMYFCASSGNRGREKLFFGSGTQLSVL.

There are a few counts of this clonotype. The J gene is TRBJ2-1, the V gene TRBV7-3; the D gene is possibly TRBD2 (6 bases). The germline gives CDR1 SGHTA, CDR2 FQGTGA. Trimming removed 0 bases from V and 4 bases from J, with 10 bases in between. The CDR3 loop spans 15 amino acids. The CDR3 sequence: CASSLTGAGYNEQFF. The DNA of the CDR3 is TGTGCCAGCAGCTTAACAGGGGCGGGATACAATGAGCAGTTCTTC. The variable domain in full, completed from reference TRBV7-3 and TRBJ2-1, reads GAGVSQTPSNKVTEKGKYVELRCDPISGHTALYWYRQSLGQGPEFLIYFQGTGAADDSGLPNDRFFAVRPEGSVSTLKIQRTERGDSAVYLCASSLTGAGYNEQFFGPGTRLTVL.

This clonotype was found a few times. The genes are TRBV24-1 and TRBJ1-2; perhaps TRBD1 as D (5 bases). This CDR3 is 14 amino acids long. V was cut by 3 bases and J by 4 bases, with 11 bases left in between. The germline CDR1 and CDR2 sequences are KGHDR and SFDVKD. The CDR3 region is CATSDPGTAYGYTF. For the CDR3, the DNA is TGTGCCACCAGTGATCCCGGGACGGCCTATGGCTACACCTTC.

This clonotype was counted only a few times. V and J are TRBV9 and TRBJ2-1; D gene unclear. V shed 0 bases and J shed 7 bases, with 11 bases lying between them. There are 14 residues in the CDR3. From germline, CDR1 is SGDLS and CDR2 YYNGEE. The CDR3 nucleotides are TGTGCCAGCAGCGTAGGGGCTAGTTTGAATGAGCAGTTCTTC. The encoded protein is CASSVGASLNEQFF.

This clonotype has a count of ten or more. The V call is TRBV11-2, the J call TRBJ2-2; 7 bases agree with TRBD2. V shed 3 bases, J shed 8 bases, and the junction held 12 bases outside the gene matches. The germline V gene has CDR1 SGHAT and CDR2 FQNNGV. The CDR3 has 16 residues. This CDR3 is CASSFSLAGVSGELFF. CDR3 sequence (DNA): TGTGCCAGCAGCTTCTCCTTGGCGGGAGTGTCAGGGGAGCTGTTTTTT.

Remarks on this clonotype: Given a much more abundant clone one base away, this may be a read error. V usage is TRBV29-1 and J usage is TRBJ2-3; a weak D match, TRBD1 (6 bases). Germline CDR1 is SQVTM and CDR2 is ANQGSEA. The ends were cut back, 1 base at V and 4 bases at J, with 24 bases in the middle. This CDR3 spans 18 amino acids. CDR3 protein: CSVEGTLAGALSADTQYF. The DNA for the CDR3 is TGCAGCGTTGAAGGGACACTTGCAGGGGCCCTCAGCGCAGATACGCAGTATTTT.

There are many counts of this clonotype. This chain uses TRBV2 with TRBJ2-7, with 8 bases matching TRBD1. The junction had 4 bases not matched to a gene; V was cut back by 6 bases and J by 3 bases. Looked up from germline, CDR1 is SNHLY and CDR2 is FYNNEI. CDR3 length: 13 residues. CDR3 bases: TGTGCCAGCAGCCACGACAGGGGCTACGAGCAGTACTTC. Residues: CASSHDRGYEQYF.

This clonotype has a count of ten or more. The chain links TRBV7-9 to TRBJ2-1, with 8 bases fitting TRBD1. The V gene's germline CDR1 is SEHNR and CDR2 FQNEAQ (reference sequence). This CDR3 has 15 amino acids. V gave up 4 bases and J gave up 7 bases; unmatched junction bases: 9. The CDR3 protein is CASSWERRQGNEQFF. Here the CDR3 DNA reads TGTGCCAGCAGCTGGGAGAGGAGACAGGGGAATGAGCAGTTCTTC.

This clonotype was detected many times. The genes are TRBV5-5 and TRBJ2-7; 7 bases map to TRBD1. The V gene's germline CDR1 is SGHKS and CDR2 YYEKEE (reference sequence). V was clipped by 5 bases and J by 4 bases; unmatched bases: 9. CDR3 length: 14 amino acids. CDR3 coding DNA: TGTGCCAGCAGTCCCGACAGGGTCGCGTACGAGCAGTACTTC. Translating it yields CASSPDRVAYEQYF.

This clonotype showed up many times. Here the CDR3 reads CASSHGRSTYEQYF. CDR3 coding DNA: TGTGCCAGCAGCCACGGGCGGTCGACCTACGAGCAGTACTTC. This chain joins TRBV7-2 and TRBJ2-7; D is uncertain. V was pared by 5 bases and J by 2 bases, with 13 bases between. In germline, CDR1 is SGHTA, CDR2 FQGNSA. The CDR3 runs 14 residues.

This clonotype was seen ten or more times. This CDR3 reads CASGKVAEAFF. The CDR3, as DNA: TGTGCCAGCGGGAAGGTCGCTGAAGCTTTCTTT. The chain carries TRBV6-1 and TRBJ1-1; no firm D call. The V end was cut by 8 bases, the J end by 6 bases, with 10 bases between. Germline CDR1 and CDR2: MNHNS and SASEGT. The CDR3 has 11 amino acids.